Reported below is one T cell receptor beta chain. Antigen: not known. TCRdb itself ran the RT-PCR reads through MiXCR, one entry per CDR3 protein. Of some 480,000 distinct CDR3 sequences in the sample, roughly 9.7% are singletons; the top ten hold roughly 12%. There are 14 residues in the CDR3. V gave up 3 bases and J gave up 13 bases, with 19 bases separating them. The data derive from a study of response to subunit inactivated influenza vaccine. Study observations and caveats: Authors suggested that a seasonal influenza vaccination recruits few new T cells each time.

Material: PBMCs from blood, obtained roughly 48 days after vaccination. The source is a man aged 45-65 years who received an inactivated influenza vaccine. This sequence joins TRBV12-3 or TRBV12-4 and TRBJ2-1; D perhaps matches TRBD2 (6 bases). The CDR3 coding sequence is TGTGCCAGCAGTTTCGACAGCCGGGGGACTCTTCAGTTCTTC. Its protein is CASSFDSRGTLQFF.